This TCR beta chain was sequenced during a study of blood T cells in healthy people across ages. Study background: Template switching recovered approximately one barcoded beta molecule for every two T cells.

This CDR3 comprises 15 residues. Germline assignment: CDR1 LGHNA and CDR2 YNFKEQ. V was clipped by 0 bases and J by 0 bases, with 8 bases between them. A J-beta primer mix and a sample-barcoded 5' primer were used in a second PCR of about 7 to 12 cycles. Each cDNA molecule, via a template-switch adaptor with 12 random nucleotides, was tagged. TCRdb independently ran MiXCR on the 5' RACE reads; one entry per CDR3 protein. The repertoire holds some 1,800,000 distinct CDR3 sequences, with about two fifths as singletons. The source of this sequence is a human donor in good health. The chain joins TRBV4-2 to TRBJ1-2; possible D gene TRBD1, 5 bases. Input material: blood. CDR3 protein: CASSQERGPNYGYTF. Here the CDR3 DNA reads TGTGCCAGCAGCCAAGAGAGGGGCCCTAACTATGGCTACACCTTC.